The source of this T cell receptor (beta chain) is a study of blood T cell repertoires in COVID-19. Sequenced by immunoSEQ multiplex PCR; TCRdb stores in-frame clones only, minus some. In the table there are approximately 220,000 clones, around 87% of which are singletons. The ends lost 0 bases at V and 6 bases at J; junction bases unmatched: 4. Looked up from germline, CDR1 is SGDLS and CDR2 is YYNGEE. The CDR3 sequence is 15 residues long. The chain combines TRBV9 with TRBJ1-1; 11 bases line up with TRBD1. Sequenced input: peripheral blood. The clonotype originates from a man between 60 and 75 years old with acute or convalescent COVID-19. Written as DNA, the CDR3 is TGTGCCAGCAGCGTAGCAGCGGGACAGGGGGCTGAAGCTTTCTTT. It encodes CASSVAAGQGAEAFF.